The present T cell receptor beta chain was sequenced within a study of cytomegalovirus exposure and HLA in healthy donors. Notes on this clone: Its specificity is unknown.

Primers included in the PCR were 60 Vbeta and 13 Jbeta primers. TCRdb's table, derived via immunoSEQ multiplex PCR, lists solely in-frame clones and lacks some. The sample has under 150,000 clones; over 80% are singletons. General study points: Among the CMV-associated chains, three were confirmed in vitro as specific for CMV antigens.

The V gene's germline CDR1 is ENHRY and CDR2 SYGVKD. This CDR3 contains 14 residues. J gave up 5 bases and V 10 bases, and 11 bases lay outside the gene matches. The sequenced sample consisted of PBMCs. The rearrangement links TRBV10-3 to TRBJ2-5, with TRBD1 matching 9 bases. The sequence derives from a boy aged 10-17 years in good health and CMV-seronegative. This CDR3 is CATKQGAGVETQYF. The CDR3 coding sequence is TGTGCCACTAAACAGGGGGCCGGGGTGGAGACCCAGTACTTC.